Shown below are 25 T cell receptor beta chains from a single sample sequenced in a study of radiation and T cells in renal cell carcinoma. Stated time point: blood 4 weeks post-SBRT, at nephrectomy. Stated treatment: 15 Gy SBRT to primary tumor, nephrectomy 4 weeks later. The assay was immunoSEQ multiplex PCR, and TCRdb's table has in-frame clones only and misses some. The sample carries about 170,000 clones, about 88% recorded once. The material sequenced was blood, taken from a patient whose treatment included radiotherapy and nephrectomy. The receptors originated from a woman between 45 and 60 years old with renal cell carcinoma.

The chain has TRBV6-5 and TRBJ1-2; possibly TRBD1 for D (6 bases). Germline V gene lookup returns CDR1 MNHEY and CDR2 SVGAGI. CDR3 length equals 14 residues. V was cut by 2 bases and J by 7 bases, with 14 bases left in between. The CDR3 nucleotides are TGTGCCAGCAGTTACGCACAGGGAATAAGTGGCTACACCTTC. It codes for CASSYAQGISGYTF.

This chain joins TRBV6-6 and TRBJ2-7; D is unclear. V lost 1 base, J lost 3 bases, and 7 bases lay in between. CDR1 MNHNY and CDR2 SVGAGI come from the germline V gene (reference sequence). CDR3 length equals 13 residues. This CDR3 reads CASSYLASYEQYF. CDR3 coding DNA: TGTGCCAGCAGTTACTTAGCCAGCTACGAGCAGTACTTC.

This chain connects TRBV5-6 to TRBJ2-5, with D perhaps matching TRBD1 (6 bases). V was cut by 1 base and J by 4 bases, with 20 bases left in between. The V gene's germline CDR1 is SGHDT and CDR2 YYEEEE. There are 17 residues in the CDR3. The CDR3 loop is CASSLLRSPGDPETQYF. In DNA form, the CDR3 reads TGTGCCAGCAGCTTGTTGAGAAGTCCAGGGGACCCAGAGACCCAGTACTTC. The full variable domain, rest sourced from reference TRBV5-6 and TRBJ2-5, is DAGVTQSPTHLIKTRGQQVTLRCSPKSGHDTVSWYQQALGQGPQFIFQYYEEEERQRGNFPDRFSGHQFPNYSSELNVNALLLGDSALYLCASSLLRSPGDPETQYFGPGTRLLVL.

This clone was observed a handful of times. The rearrangement joins TRBV6-5 to TRBJ1-2; D is ambiguous. The ends were cut back, 7 bases at V and 1 base at J, with 13 bases in the middle. Germline CDR1 and CDR2: MNHEY and SVGAGI. The CDR3 runs to 14 residues. The CDR3 sequence: CASTPLGGNYGYTF. The CDR3, as DNA: TGTGCCAGCACCCCGCTGGGCGGTAACTATGGCTACACCTTC.

This sequence joins TRBV19 and TRBJ2-3; D may be TRBD2 (6 bases). Germline CDR1 reads LNHDA; CDR2 reads SQIVND (reference sequence). Trimming pared 9 bases from V and 4 bases from J, leaving 17 bases between. The CDR3 loop spans 14 amino acids. CDR3 sequence reads: CASNPGLPADTQYF. The CDR3 DNA follows: TGTGCCAGCAATCCGGGACTTCCTGCAGATACGCAGTATTTT.

This rearrangement joins TRBV13 to TRBJ2-3, with D possibly being TRBD1 (6 bases). The CDR3 covers 16 residues. CDR1 is PRHDT and CDR2 is FYEKMQ in the germline V gene (reference sequence). The V end was cut by 4 bases, the J end by 2 bases, with 16 bases between. The CDR3 here is CASSSPRDTTTDTQYF. Written as DNA, the CDR3 is TGTGCCAGCAGCTCCCCCCGGGACACCACCACAGATACGCAGTATTTT.

The rearrangement links TRBV9 to TRBJ2-7; no reliable D call. Germline values: CDR1 SGDLS, CDR2 YYNGEE. V lost 3 bases and J lost 5, with 18 bases in between. This CDR3 region has 15 residues. CDR3: CASSARTASKDEQYF. CDR3 DNA sequence: TGTGCCAGCAGCGCTCGGACCGCCTCAAAGGACGAGCAGTACTTC.

The rearrangement joins TRBV7-9 to TRBJ2-3; either TRBD1 or TRBD2 may fit D (5 bases each). This CDR3 has 18 amino acids. In germline, CDR1 is SEHNR, CDR2 FQNEAQ (reference sequence). The V end was cut by 1 base, the J end by 0 bases, with 17 bases between. For the CDR3, the DNA is TGTGCCAGCAGCTTAGTCGGGAAGGGGTTTTCTAGCACAGATACGCAGTATTTT. Encoded protein: CASSLVGKGFSSTDTQYF.

This chain connects TRBV11-2 to TRBJ1-2; possible D gene TRBD1, 5 bases. Trimming removed 5 bases at V and 4 bases at J, with 17 bases between. The CDR3 runs 15 residues. CDR1 and CDR2 (germline): SGHAT, FQNNGV. CDR3 region: CASSPVGGRGYGYTF. CDR3 DNA sequence: TGTGCCAGCAGCCCAGTGGGAGGGAGGGGCTATGGCTACACCTTC.

Points on this clone: One end of the junction is discordant with germline, which a read error may explain. The V call is TRBV5-1, the J call TRBJ2-1; 8 nucleotides line up with TRBD1. CDR3 length equals 15 residues. The germline V gene encodes CDR1 SGHRS and CDR2 YFSETQ. CDR3 DNA sequence: TGCGCCAGCAGCACCGGACAGGGCTCCCACAATGAGCAGTTCTTC. Amino acid sequence: CASSTGQGSHNEQFF.

The chain couples TRBV7-8 to TRBJ1-5; tentative D call: TRBD1 (6 bases). The CDR3 has 16 amino acids. Germline V gives CDR1 SGHVS, CDR2 FQNEAQ. With 1 base removed from V and 3 bases from J, the gap between germline ends came to 13 bases. CDR3 residues: CASSLEGGLNNQPQHF. Written as DNA, the CDR3 is TGTGCCAGCAGCTTAGAGGGGGGGCTGAACAATCAGCCCCAGCATTTT.

The genes are TRBV5-1 and TRBJ1-3; D may be TRBD1 (5 bases). V lost 0 bases to trimming and J lost 3 bases, with 13 bases between them. Germline CDR1 SGHRS, CDR2 YFSETQ. There are 16 residues in the CDR3. The CDR3 nucleotides read TGCGCCAGCAGCTTGGTGGGGCCCCAACGTGGAAACACCATATATTTT. This codes for CASSLVGPQRGNTIYF.

The rearrangement joins TRBV7-2 to TRBJ2-5, with unresolved D. CDR3 length equals 13 residues. V lost 4 bases and J 1 base, leaving 7 bases between the germline ends. The V gene's germline CDR1 is SGHTA and CDR2 FQGNSA. CDR3 DNA sequence: TGTGCCAGCAGCTGGGCAGGCCAAGAGACCCAGTACTTC. This translates into CASSWAGQETQYF.

This chain connects TRBV19 to TRBJ2-7; TRBD2 is a possible D gene (6 bases). This CDR3 has 15 amino acids. CDR1 and CDR2 from the germline V gene are LNHDA and SQIVND (reference sequence). Trimming removed 4 bases at V and 6 bases at J, with 19 bases between. CDR3 in DNA: TGTGCCAGTAGTACGGGGGAGCAGAAAGGGGCCGAGCAGTACTTC. It encodes CASSTGEQKGAEQYF.

The V call is TRBV14, the J call TRBJ2-3; 9 bases are a match to TRBD2. In germline, CDR1 is SGHDN, CDR2 FVKESK. This CDR3 is built from 16 residues. V lost 2 bases, J lost 6 bases, and 9 bases stayed unmatched. Written as DNA, the CDR3 is TGTGCCAGCAGCCAAAGGAGGCTAGCGGGGTCGGATACGCAGTATTTT. This gives the protein CASSQRRLAGSDTQYF.

The rearrangement uses TRBV4-3 and TRBJ1-1; no clear D. This CDR3 is built from 15 residues. Germline V CDR1 and CDR2: LGHNA, YSLEER. The V end lost 0 bases, the J end lost 3 bases, and 11 bases lay between the germline ends. The CDR3 DNA is TGCGCCAGCAGCCAAGAATGGACTTATGACACTGAAGCTTTCTTT. Translation: CASSQEWTYDTEAFF.

The chain has TRBV9 and TRBJ2-2, with 11 bases that match TRBD2. The CDR3 runs to 17 residues. Germline assignment: CDR1 SGDLS and CDR2 YYNGEE. Unmatched junction bases numbered 6, after V lost 0 bases and J lost 5 bases. This chain's CDR3 is CASSVAPSSGGTGELFF. The CDR3 nucleotides read TGTGCCAGCAGCGTAGCTCCCTCTAGCGGGGGGACCGGGGAGCTGTTTTTT.

The chain is built from TRBV7-2 and TRBJ2-5; D tentatively reads TRBD1 or TRBD2 (5 bases each). CDR3 size: 15 residues. Trimming took off 1 base at V and 4 bases at J, with 13 bases between the two ends. In germline, CDR1 is SGHTA, CDR2 FQGNSA. The CDR3 nucleotides read TGTGCCAGCAGCTTAGTTTTCGGGGCCCCAGAGACCCAGTACTTC. This codes for CASSLVFGAPETQYF.

This rearrangement joins TRBV11-1 to TRBJ1-1; TRBD1 aligns across 7 bases. The CDR3 is 14 amino acids. The V segment lost 5 bases and the J segment 0 bases; nucleotides outside the gene matches: 3. Germline assignment: CDR1 SGHAT and CDR2 FQDESV (reference sequence). In nucleotides, the CDR3 is TGTGCCAGCAGCCCGGACAGGATGAACACTGAAGCTTTCTTT. Translating it yields CASSPDRMNTEAFF.

This sequence joins TRBV5-6 and TRBJ2-7; 7 bases line up with TRBD1. Germline CDR1 and CDR2: SGHDT and YYEEEE. V was clipped by 3 bases and J by 3 bases; unmatched bases: 9. The CDR3 is made up of 15 amino acids. In nucleotides, the CDR3 is TGTGCCAGCAGCTGGAGGACAGGTAAATACTACGAGCAGTACTTC. Amino acid sequence: CASSWRTGKYYEQYF. Full variable domain (rest looked up from reference TRBV5-6 and TRBJ2-7): DAGVTQSPTHLIKTRGQQVTLRCSPKSGHDTVSWYQQALGQGPQFIFQYYEEEERQRGNFPDRFSGHQFPNYSSELNVNALLLGDSALYLCASSWRTGKYYEQYFGPGTRLTVT.

The rearrangement links TRBV7-9 to TRBJ2-7; possibly TRBD2 for D (6 bases). Deletions cut 4 bases from V and 6 bases from J, with 13 bases between. CDR1 and CDR2 from the germline V gene are SEHNR and FQNEAQ (reference sequence). The CDR3 is 13 residues long. The CDR3 nucleotides are TGTGCCAGCAGCTCCTCCGGGACTCGCGAGCAGTACTTC. Amino acids: CASSSSGTREQYF.

The V call is TRBV7-3, the J call TRBJ2-7; D is tentatively TRBD1 or TRBD2 (5 bases each). Trimming stripped 5 bases from V and 6 bases from J, with 20 bases between. This CDR3 is built from 15 residues. CDR1 SGHTA and CDR2 FQGTGA come from the germline V gene. The CDR3 sequence is CASSPRASPGAEQYF. CDR3 nucleotide sequence: TGTGCCAGCAGCCCCCGGGCCTCCCCCGGGGCCGAGCAGTACTTC.

The chain recombines TRBV30 with TRBJ1-1, with 9 bases aligning to TRBD1. The ends lost 3 bases at V and 4 bases at J; junction bases unmatched: 6. CDR3 length equals 14 residues. The V gene's germline CDR1 is GTSNPN and CDR2 SVGIG (reference sequence). CDR3 bases: TGTGCCTGGAGGGGGGACAGGGCGGGCACTGAAGCTTTCTTT. This translates into CAWRGDRAGTEAFF.

This chain's CDR3 is CASSLTGTGLYGYTF. In DNA form, the CDR3 reads TGTGCCAGCAGCTTAACCGGGACAGGATTATATGGCTACACCTTC. This sequence joins TRBV5-6 and TRBJ1-2; 8 bases are a match to TRBD1. V lost 2 bases to trimming and J lost 5 bases; unmatched junction nucleotides: 8. The CDR3 spans 15 residues. CDR1 is SGHDT, CDR2 YYEEEE, per germline.

This sequence joins TRBV7-2 and TRBJ2-1; TRBD1 might be the D (7 bases). The CDR3 consists of 14 residues. Trimming took 2 bases from V and 9 from J, leaving 14 bases between them. Looked up from germline, CDR1 is SGHTA and CDR2 is FQGNSA. In DNA form, the CDR3 reads TGTGCCAGCAGCTTATCAGGGGGACTTACTGAGCAGTTCTTC. Translated, it gives CASSLSGGLTEQFF.